This T cell receptor (beta chain) was obtained from a study of regulatory T cells in long-lasting Graves disease (dated by TCRdb to the early 2020s). The study in broad terms: Persistent Graves' disease meant more than 5 years of antithyroid drug treatment with TSH receptor autoantibodies that stayed positive. A total of roughly 33 samples were covered by TCR sequencing, comprising some 13 persistent and 20 newly diagnosed Graves' disease patients. Peripheral blood TCR sequencing and RNA sequencing compared persistent Graves' disease patients with newly diagnosed Graves' disease patients. The study was registered as a clinical trial and conducted in China. In the clinical cohort, patients with persistent Graves' disease had used antithyroid drugs for an average of about 9.3 years.

The CDR3 numbers 15 residues from cysteine through phenylalanine. Only CDR3 DNA remains: 45 bases, in frame from the first base. Trimmed from V: 4 bases; trimmed from J: 3 bases; junction bases lacking a gene match: 9. CDR1 and CDR2, per the germline V gene, are MDHEN and SYDVKM. The method behind the library was multiplex PCR. The reads were generated on an Illumina HiSeq 4000. TCR beta libraries were built with iRepertoire HTBI primers and Arm-PCR amplification of CDR3 regions. Gel purification was performed on PCR products prior to sequencing. The authors' analysis ran thus. Across samples, roughly 60 TRBV and roughly 15 TRBJ segments were identified and used for gene usage analysis of CDR3 amino acid clonotypes. COPE and FqMerger were used to merge filtered high-quality paired reads into contigs. BLAST was used to align contigs to the IMGT TRBV, TRBD and TRBJ reference genes, and CDR3 was defined following IMGT. Highly expanded clones were defined as clonotypes with a frequency above 0.1%. Repertoire diversity was measured by Shannon entropy, and V-J evenness by the Gini coefficient. A clonotype found in more than one individual was treated as public. TCRdb reprocessing: public reads trimmed at Q25 with fastp, clones called with MiXCR, in-frame beta chains kept. All rows with the same CDR3 protein become a single entry with the most common DNA and genes. These V and J calls are TCRdb output, not the study's own analysis. This sample is represented by roughly 360,000 distinct CDR3 sequences; roughly 23% of them were singletons. Approximately 27% of the sample lies in the top ten.

The full study reports these points: Only peripheral blood was studied, because thyroid tissue, the primary lesion, was inaccessible. Sequencing and analysis were limited to the TCR beta chain. A larger number of public clonotypes was shared among persistent patients (approximately 3,000) than among newly diagnosed patients (roughly 930). Compared with newly diagnosed patients, persistent Graves' disease patients had lower TCR Shannon entropy and fewer highly expanded clones, which suggests clonal expansion. Preferential use of TRBV28, TRBJ1-2 and TRBJ2-5 was observed in persistent disease, whereas TRBV20-1 and TRBJ2-1 were favored in newly diagnosed disease. The small sample size was acknowledged by the authors as a limitation that may reduce accuracy.

The sample's time point, from its label and the paper: persistent/refractory GD, antithyroid drugs over 5 years with positive TRAb. For both TCR sequencing and RNA sequencing, RNA was extracted from PBMCs using TRIzol. The diagnosis of Graves' disease followed American Thyroid Association guidelines. Patients for the study were recruited at an endocrinology department in Xi'an, China. Each patient gave 9 to 10 milliliters of peripheral blood, collected in an EDTA anticoagulant tube. Ficoll Paque Plus density gradient separation was used to isolate PBMCs, and no further T cell sorting was done. RNA quality was checked with an Agilent 2100 Bioanalyzer and agarose gel, and concentration with a NanoDrop 2000. This clonotype was recorded at least ten times. What antigen it recognizes has not been identified. No per-base quality is available; no much larger clone lies one base away.

The chain employs TRBV28 and TRBJ2-7; 7 middle bases align to TRBD1. This receptor was taken from a woman aged 35 to 49 with Graves disease. Donor details come from another sample of the same person, matched by shared clones. This specimen was peripheral blood mononuclear cells (PBMCs), taken when the disease was refractory, from a patient treated with antithyroid drugs. The bases are TGTGCCAGCAGTTACCTCACCGGGACAGTCTACGAGCAGTACTTC. Its protein product is CASSYLTGTVYEQYF.